This is a list of T cell receptor beta chains from one sample in a study of cytomegalovirus exposure and HLA in healthy donors. Method: immunoSEQ multiplex PCR; TCRdb's copy keeps in-frame clones and lacks some. Of 200,000 or so clones in the sample, 75% to 90% were seen once. The source material was PBMCs. Source of these receptors: a woman in her forties or fifties in good health and CMV-seropositive. CDR3s include the opening cysteine and the closing phenylalanine or tryptophan. A D gene is named only where the DNA matches it firmly. Some rows have no size entry. The others give once, few or many, or a class for an expanded clone.

NA	NA	TRBJ2-6	TRBV6-1	CASSAGSGANVLTF	TGTGCCAGCAGTGCCGGCTCTGGGGCCAACGTCCTGACTTTC
NA	TRBD2	TRBJ2-1	TRBV2	CASRLLAGGQSEQFF	TGTGCCAGCAGGCTACTAGCGGGGGGGCAGTCTGAGCAGTTCTTC
NA	NA	TRBJ2-5	TRBV5-4	CASSVNGGQSGETQYF	TGTGCCAGCAGCGTTAACGGGGGGCAGTCGGGAGAGACCCAGTACTTC
NA	TRBD2	TRBJ2-7	TRBV5-1	CASSPTSGSQYEQYF	TGCGCCAGCAGCCCGACTAGCGGGAGCCAATACGAGCAGTACTTC
NA	TRBD1	TRBJ2-6	TRBV5-1	CASSSGTESNSGANGLTF	TGCGCCAGCAGCTCTGGGACAGAATCAAACTCTGGGGCCAACGGCCTGACTTTC
NA	TRBD2	TRBJ2-7	TRBV6-1	CASSLAGPYEQYF	TGTGCCAGCAGTCTAGCGGGACCCTACGAGCAGTACTTC
NA	TRBD1	TRBJ1-2	TRBV28	CASAAGQGALDGYTF	TGTGCCAGTGCCGCGGGGCAGGGGGCTTTAGATGGCTACACCTTC
NA	TRBD1	TRBJ2-3	TRBV19	CASRGTGKVDTQYF	TGTGCCAGTAGGGGGACAGGGAAGGTAGATACGCAGTATTTT
NA	TRBD2	TRBJ2-1	TRBV7-3	CASSEAGDSYNEQFF	TGTGCCAGCAGCGAGGCGGGAGATAGTTACAATGAGCAGTTCTTC
NA	TRBD1	TRBJ1-2	TRBV27	CASRPGGSNYGYTF	TGTGCCAGCAGACCAGGGGGTTCCAACTATGGCTACACCTTC
NA	TRBD2	TRBJ2-5	TRBV7-2	CASSSGLAANQETQYF	TGTGCCAGCAGCTCCGGACTAGCGGCTAACCAAGAGACCCAGTACTTC
NA	TRBD1	TRBJ1-6	TRBV2	CASRLTGLGSPLHF	TGTGCCAGCAGATTGACAGGGCTTGGTTCACCCCTCCACTTT
NA	NA	TRBJ1-4	TRBV28	CASSVPGGGGEKLFF	TGTGCCAGCAGTGTCCCGGGGGGCGGGGGTGAAAAACTGTTTTTT
few	NA	TRBJ1-1	TRBV23-1	CASSQSRRRKSEAFF	TGCGCCAGCAGTCAATCCAGGCGGAGGAAGTCTGAAGCTTTCTTT
NA	NA	TRBJ2-5	TRBV29-1	CSVGDSQETQYF	TGCAGCGTTGGTGACAGCCAAGAGACCCAGTACTTC
few	NA	TRBJ1-4	TRBV29-1	CSVLDGGEKLFF	TGCAGCGTTTTGGACGGAGGCGAAAAACTGTTTTTT
NA	TRBD1	TRBJ1-1	TRBV10-3	CAISRTGTENTEAFF	TGTGCCATCAGTAGGACCGGGACAGAGAACACTGAAGCTTTCTTT
NA	TRBD1	TRBJ1-6	TRBV28	CASSLGTGNSPLHF	TGTGCCAGCAGTTTGGGGACAGGGAATTCACCCCTCCACTTT
few	TRBD1	TRBJ2-3	TRBV28	CASGRQGVSTDTQYF	TGTGCCAGCGGGAGACAGGGGGTTAGCACAGATACGCAGTATTTT
NA	NA	TRBJ1-1	TRBV7-9	CASSLVSRDTEAFF	TGTGCCAGCAGCTTAGTGAGCAGGGACACTGAAGCTTTCTTT
NA	TRBD2	TRBJ2-2	TRBV30	CAHRGGLGGELFF	TGTGCTCACCGCGGGGGGCTGGGCGGGGAGCTGTTTTTT
NA	NA	TRBJ2-1	TRBV7-6	CASSYERFTGEQFF	TGTGCCAGCAGCTATGAGCGTTTTACGGGTGAGCAGTTCTTC
NA	TRBD1	TRBJ1-5	TRBV19	CASRNLSGGSYQPQHF	TGTGCCAGTAGAAATCTTTCAGGGGGCTCCTATCAGCCCCAGCATTTT
NA	NA	TRBJ2-7	TRBV5-6	CASSFGSPNYEGQYF	TGTGCCAGCAGCTTCGGGAGCCCAAACTACGAAGGGCAGTACTTC
NA	NA	TRBJ1-6	TRBV19	CASSILTVNSPLHF	TGTGCCAGTAGTATCTTAACAGTCAATTCACCCCTCCACTTT
NA	NA	TRBJ2-1	TRBV18	CASSPWVLEGVAYNEQFF	TGTGCCAGCTCACCGTGGGTTTTGGAGGGAGTCGCCTACAATGAGCAGTTCTTC
NA	NA	TRBJ2-2	TRBV2	CASRDSTGELFF	TGTGCCAGCAGGGACAGCACCGGGGAGCTGTTTTTT
NA	NA	TRBJ1-2	TRBV5-5	CASTPPGRGYGYTF	TGTGCCAGCACCCCCCCCGGCAGGGGCTATGGCTACACCTTC
NA	NA	TRBJ2-2	TRBV11-2	CASSLTMAGNTGELFF	TGTGCCAGCAGCTTAACAATGGCGGGGAACACCGGGGAGCTGTTTTTT
NA	NA	TRBJ1-5	TRBV19	CASSAGLNQPQHF	TGTGCCAGTAGTGCAGGCCTCAATCAGCCCCAGCATTTT
NA	TRBD1	TRBJ2-4	TRBV6-5	CASSYGQGAAKNIQYF	TGTGCCAGCAGTTACGGACAGGGGGCCGCCAAAAACATTCAGTACTTC
NA	NA	TRBJ2-3	TRBV28	CASSPMGGVGATDTQYF	TGTGCCAGCAGTCCGATGGGGGGTGTTGGCGCCACAGATACGCAGTATTTT
NA	NA	TRBJ1-1	TRBV27	CASTGRTNTEAFF	TGTGCCAGCACTGGGAGGACGAACACTGAAGCTTTCTTT
NA	NA	TRBJ1-5	TRBV15	CATSRDQNQPQHF	TGTGCCACCAGCAGAGATCAGAATCAGCCCCAGCATTTT
NA	TRBD1	TRBJ1-6	TRBV7-9	CASSLEGTGVPLHF	TGTGCCAGCAGCTTAGAAGGGACAGGGGTTCCCCTCCACTTT
NA	NA	TRBJ2-3	TRBV5-4	CASSLKMGGTDTQYF	TGTGCCAGCAGCTTGAAAATGGGGGGAACAGATACGCAGTATTTT